The 14 T cell receptor beta chains given below trace back to one sample, sequenced in a study of cytomegalovirus exposure and HLA in healthy donors. The PCR ran on 60 Vbeta and 13 Jbeta primers. Sequencing was performed with immunoSEQ multiplex PCR; in TCRdb, only in-frame clones are kept and a portion is missing. The table records 170,000 or so clones, roughly 87% of them present only once. What was sequenced was PBMCs. These receptors came from a man between 50 and 59 years old in good health and CMV-seronegative.

The V and J genes are TRBV7-2 and TRBJ1-6; tentative D call: TRBD1 (5 bases). This CDR3 has 16 amino acids. Germline lookup yields CDR1 SGHTA and CDR2 FQGNSA. The V end was cut by 4 bases, the J end by 5 bases, with 15 bases between. This CDR3 is CASSWGEGDDNSPLHF. CDR3 DNA: TGTGCCAGCAGCTGGGGGGAAGGAGATGATAATTCACCCCTCCACTTT.

V and J are TRBV7-2 and TRBJ2-7; D unresolved. The CDR3 totals 14 residues. V dropped 5 bases and J dropped 0 bases, with 11 bases sitting between them. Per the germline V gene, CDR1 is SGHTA and CDR2 is FQGNSA. The chain's CDR3 is CASSLYRASYEQYF. The CDR3 DNA follows: TGTGCCAGCAGCCTATACAGAGCCTCCTACGAGCAGTACTTC. The complete variable domain, with remaining parts taken from reference TRBV7-2 and TRBJ2-7, reads GAGVSQSPSNKVTEKGKDVELRCDPISGHTALYWYRQSLGQGLEFLIYFQGNSAPDKSGLPSDRFSAERTGGSVSTLTIQRTQQEDSAVYLCASSLYRASYEQYFGPGTRLTVT.

The chain carries TRBV6-1 and TRBJ2-1; no clear D. This CDR3 is built from 14 residues. V gave up 5 bases and J gave up 9 bases, with 17 bases separating them. Germline values: CDR1 MNHNS, CDR2 SASEGT. CDR3 coding DNA: TGTGCCAGCAGTACTCTCAATGACTTGGGTGAGCAGTTCTTC. This encodes CASSTLNDLGEQFF.

V gene TRBV30 combines with J gene TRBJ2-5; TRBD2 matches 7 bases. Germline V CDR1 and CDR2: GTSNPN, SVGIG (reference sequence). This CDR3 has 14 amino acids. Trimming removed 7 bases from V and 5 bases from J; junction bases left unmatched: 13. The chain's CDR3 is CASQEVAGYETQYF. The CDR3 DNA reads TGTGCCTCCCAGGAGGTAGCGGGCTATGAGACCCAGTACTTC.

This clone was seen once. The chain carries TRBV30 and TRBJ2-7; perhaps TRBD1 as D (5 bases). V was cut by 2 bases and J by 3 bases, with 14 bases left in between. The CDR3 runs 14 residues. Looked up from germline, CDR1 is GTSNPN and CDR2 is SVGIG (reference sequence). Here the CDR3 reads CAWSLRQKLYEQYF. The CDR3 nucleotides read TGTGCCTGGAGTCTCAGACAGAAACTCTACGAGCAGTACTTC.

The rearrangement joins TRBV7-3 to TRBJ2-2; possibly TRBD2 for D (7 bases). V lost 1 base and J lost 6, with 15 bases in between. The length of the CDR3 is 16 residues. Germline V gives CDR1 SGHTA, CDR2 FQGTGA. The CDR3 loop is CASSLRGGASPGELFF. The CDR3 DNA reads as TGTGCCAGCAGCTTAAGAGGGGGGGCTAGTCCCGGGGAGCTGTTTTTT.

The gene calls are TRBV28 and TRBJ2-1; D possibly corresponds to TRBD1 (6 bases). CDR3 length: 18 residues. V shed 0 bases and J shed 3 bases, with 18 bases lying between them. Germline values: CDR1 MDHEN, CDR2 SYDVKM. CDR3 nucleotide sequence: TGTGCCAGCAGTTTATGGGGTACAGTGGGGGCTTTCTACAATGAGCAGTTCTTC. Translated, it gives CASSLWGTVGAFYNEQFF.

V usage is TRBV12-5 and J usage is TRBJ1-2; D is uncertain. With 5 bases removed from V and 4 bases from J, the gap between germline ends came to 17 bases. The CDR3 contains 15 residues. The V gene's germline CDR1 is LGHNT and CDR2 FRNRAP. CDR3: CASGPPGGWAYGYTF. The CDR3 DNA reads TGTGCTAGTGGTCCCCCGGGAGGGTGGGCCTATGGCTACACCTTC.

This sequence joins TRBV4-1 and TRBJ2-2; possible D gene TRBD1, 5 bases. This CDR3 spans 15 amino acids. Between the trimmed V and J ends, which lost 1 base and 4 bases, there was a span of 10 bases. CDR1 MGHRA and CDR2 YSYEKL come from the germline V gene. This CDR3 reads CASSQVRQPTGELFF. The DNA of the CDR3 is TGCGCCAGCAGCCAAGTCCGACAGCCCACCGGGGAGCTGTTTTTT.

This clone was detected only once. This chain joins TRBV11-2 and TRBJ2-5, with 8 nucleotides matching TRBD1. The CDR3 spans 16 residues. V shed 8 bases and J 5 bases; nucleotides not matched to a gene: 16. CDR1 and CDR2 from the germline V gene are SGHAT and FQNNGV. CDR3 sequence reads: CASLNSLQGGRETQYF. CDR3 DNA: TGTGCCAGCCTAAACTCCTTACAGGGGGGTAGGGAGACCCAGTACTTC.

The CDR3 loop is CASSSPPGLAGGNYNEQFF. CDR3 sequence (DNA): TGTGCCAGCAGCAGCCCCCCGGGACTAGCGGGAGGAAACTACAATGAGCAGTTCTTC. The rearrangement uses TRBV7-3 and TRBJ2-1; TRBD2 matches at 15 bases. The CDR3 length is 19 residues. CDR1 and CDR2 (germline): SGHTA, FQGTGA. With 5 bases clipped from V and 3 bases from J, the junction kept 11 bases outside the gene matches. Combining the CDR3 with reference TRBV7-3 and TRBJ2-1 gives the whole variable domain GAGVSQTPSNKVTEKGKYVELRCDPISGHTALYWYRQSLGQGPEFLIYFQGTGAADDSGLPNDRFFAVRPEGSVSTLKIQRTERGDSAVYLCASSSPPGLAGGNYNEQFFGPGTRLTVL.

V and J are TRBV6-1 and TRBJ2-3; TRBD2 might be the D (5 bases). V was pared by 3 bases and J by 3 bases, with 10 bases between. Per germline, CDR1 MNHNS and CDR2 SASEGT. This CDR3 has 14 amino acids. DNA for the CDR3: TGTGCCAGCAGTGATCGTAGAGGGACAGATACGCAGTATTTT. Protein: CASSDRRGTDTQYF.

The chain has TRBV27 and TRBJ2-6, with D perhaps TRBD1 (6 bases). The germline V gene encodes CDR1 MNHEY and CDR2 SMNVEV (reference sequence). Trimming removed 3 bases at V and 2 bases at J, with 11 bases between. This CDR3 region has 16 residues. CDR3 in amino acids: CASSFTGYPGANVLTF. The CDR3 region has the DNA TGTGCCAGCAGTTTCACAGGGTATCCTGGGGCCAACGTCCTGACTTTC.

The chain employs TRBV28 and TRBJ2-3, with TRBD1 matching over 7 bases. The CDR3 loop spans 15 amino acids. Unmatched junction bases numbered 7, after V lost 5 bases and J lost 2 bases. The germline CDR1 and CDR2 sequences are MDHEN and SYDVKM. The CDR3 DNA sequence: TGTGCCAGCAGTCAACAGGGGAGATACACAGATACGCAGTATTTT. Amino acids: CASSQQGRYTDTQYF.